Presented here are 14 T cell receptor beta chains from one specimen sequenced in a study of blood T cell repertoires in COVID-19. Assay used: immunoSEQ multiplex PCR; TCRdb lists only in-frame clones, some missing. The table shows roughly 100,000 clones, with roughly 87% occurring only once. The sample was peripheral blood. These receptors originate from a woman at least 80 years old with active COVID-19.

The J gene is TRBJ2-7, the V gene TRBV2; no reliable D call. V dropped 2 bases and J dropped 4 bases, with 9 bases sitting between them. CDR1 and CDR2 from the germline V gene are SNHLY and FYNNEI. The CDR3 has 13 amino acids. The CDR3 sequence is CASSERGWYEQYF. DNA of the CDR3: TGTGCCAGCAGTGAAAGAGGCTGGTACGAGCAGTACTTC.

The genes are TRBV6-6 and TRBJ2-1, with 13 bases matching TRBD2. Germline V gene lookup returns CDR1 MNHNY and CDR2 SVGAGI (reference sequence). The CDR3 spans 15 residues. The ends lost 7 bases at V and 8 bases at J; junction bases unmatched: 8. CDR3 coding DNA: TGTGCCAGCACCGGACTAGCGGGAGCTGGGGATGAGCAGTTCTTC. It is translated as CASTGLAGAGDEQFF.

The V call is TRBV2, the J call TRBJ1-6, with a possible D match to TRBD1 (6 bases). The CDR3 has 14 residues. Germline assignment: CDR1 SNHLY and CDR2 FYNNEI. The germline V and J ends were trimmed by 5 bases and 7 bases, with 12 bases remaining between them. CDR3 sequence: CASSTRGANSPLHF. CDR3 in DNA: TGTGCCAGCAGTACCCGGGGGGCCAATTCACCCCTCCACTTT.

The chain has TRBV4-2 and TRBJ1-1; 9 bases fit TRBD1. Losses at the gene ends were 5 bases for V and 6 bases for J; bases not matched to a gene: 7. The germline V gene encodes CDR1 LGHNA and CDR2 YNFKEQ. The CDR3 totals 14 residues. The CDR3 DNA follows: TGTGCCAGCAGCGCCGGGACAGGGATCGCTGAAGCTTTCTTT. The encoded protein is CASSAGTGIAEAFF.

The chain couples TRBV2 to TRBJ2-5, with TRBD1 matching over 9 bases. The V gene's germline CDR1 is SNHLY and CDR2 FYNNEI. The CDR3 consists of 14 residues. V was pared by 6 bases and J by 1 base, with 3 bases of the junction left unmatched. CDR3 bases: TGTGCCAGCAGAGTGACAGGGGGCCAAGAGACCCAGTACTTC. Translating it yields CASRVTGGQETQYF.

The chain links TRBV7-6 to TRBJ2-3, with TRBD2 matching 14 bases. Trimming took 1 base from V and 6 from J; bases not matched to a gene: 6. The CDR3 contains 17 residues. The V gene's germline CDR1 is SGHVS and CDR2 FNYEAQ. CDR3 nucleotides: TGTGCCAGCAGCTTAGGGACTAGCGGGAGGCCCACGGATACGCAGTATTTT. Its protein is CASSLGTSGRPTDTQYF. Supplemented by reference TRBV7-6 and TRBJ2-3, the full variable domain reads GAGVSQSPRYKVTKRGQDVALRCDPISGHVSLYWYRQALGQGPEFLTYFNYEAQQDKSGLPNDRFSAERPEGSISTLTIQRTEQRDSAMYRCASSLGTSGRPTDTQYFGPGTRLTVL.

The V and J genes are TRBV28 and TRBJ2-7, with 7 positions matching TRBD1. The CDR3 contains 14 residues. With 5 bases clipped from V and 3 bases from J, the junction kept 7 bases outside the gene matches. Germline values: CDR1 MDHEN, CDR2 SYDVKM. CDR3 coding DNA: TGTGCCAGCAGTCTACCGGGACAGCTCTACGAGCAGTACTTC. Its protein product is CASSLPGQLYEQYF.

Here the CDR3 reads CATPPGLHSPLHF. The CDR3 DNA sequence: TGTGCCACCCCCCCCGGTCTTCATTCACCCCTCCACTTT. The chain has TRBV21-1 and TRBJ1-6. TRBV21-1 constitutes a pseudogene. The CDR3 loop spans 13 amino acids.

The CDR3 DNA reads as TGTGCCAGCAGTTTAGGATCGCGAGGGACAGGGTTTTACAATGAGCAGTTCTTC. It encodes CASSLGSRGTGFYNEQFF. The chain combines TRBV27 with TRBJ2-1, with TRBD1 matching over 9 bases. Germline-derived CDR1 and CDR2 are MNHEY and SMNVEV (reference sequence). The CDR3 runs to 18 residues. The V and J ends lost 2 bases and 4 bases, in that order; junction bases with no gene match: 12.

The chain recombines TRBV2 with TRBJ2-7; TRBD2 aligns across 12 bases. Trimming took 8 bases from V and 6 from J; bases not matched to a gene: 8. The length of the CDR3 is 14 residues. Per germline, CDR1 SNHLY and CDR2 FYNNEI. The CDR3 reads CASGIGLAGREQYF. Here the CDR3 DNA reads TGTGCCAGCGGGATAGGACTAGCGGGACGCGAGCAGTACTTC.

The CDR3 loop reads CASSIPGDRSYEQYF. In DNA form, the CDR3 reads TGTGCCAGTAGTATTCCCGGAGATAGGTCCTACGAGCAGTACTTC. The chain combines TRBV19 with TRBJ2-7; D is undetermined. V was pared by 3 bases and J by 1 base, with 13 bases between. The CDR3 consists of 15 residues. CDR1 is LNHDA, CDR2 SQIVND, per germline (reference sequence).

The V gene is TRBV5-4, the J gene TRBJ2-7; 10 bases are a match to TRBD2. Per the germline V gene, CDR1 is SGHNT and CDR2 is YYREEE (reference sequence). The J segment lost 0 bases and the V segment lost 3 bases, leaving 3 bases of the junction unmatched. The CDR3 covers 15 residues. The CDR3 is CASSSGLAASYEQYF. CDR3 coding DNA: TGTGCCAGCAGCTCTGGACTAGCGGCCTCCTACGAGCAGTACTTC.

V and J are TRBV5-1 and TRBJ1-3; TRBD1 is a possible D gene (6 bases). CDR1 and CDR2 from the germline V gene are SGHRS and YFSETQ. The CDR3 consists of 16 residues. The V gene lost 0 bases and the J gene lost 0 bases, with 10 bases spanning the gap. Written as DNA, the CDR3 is TGCGCCAGCAGCTTGGCAGGGGCTAACTCTGGAAACACCATATATTTT. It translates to CASSLAGANSGNTIYF.

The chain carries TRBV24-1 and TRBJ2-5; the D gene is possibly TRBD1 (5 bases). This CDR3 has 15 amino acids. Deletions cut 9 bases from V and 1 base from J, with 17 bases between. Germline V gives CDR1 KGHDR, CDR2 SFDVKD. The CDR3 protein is CATPQGARSQETQYF. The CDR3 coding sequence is TGTGCCACCCCCCAAGGGGCTCGAAGCCAAGAGACCCAGTACTTC.